This TCR beta chain comes out of a study of early T cells in non-severe SARS-CoV-2 infection (dated by TCRdb to the early 2020s). Broadly, across the study: Bulk RNA from unsorted whole blood was used for TCR sequencing, so alpha and beta chains could not be paired.

The junction carries 13 bases between V and J, which are trimmed by 8 bases and 5 bases respectively. CDR1 and CDR2, looked up from the germline V gene, are SNHLY and FYNNEI. The CDR3 spans 13 residues, from the cysteine through the phenylalanine. Just the 39-base CDR3 DNA is kept, in frame starting at base 1. On the study overall, not on this receptor specifically: VDJdb matching was skewed toward anti-spike CD8 responses, so virus-specific expansions were likely underestimated and private and CD4 specificities were missed.

This clonotype was counted many times. The antigen it binds to is not known. Base qualities are not at hand, and no much larger clone is one base apart. A case-control design nested within a healthcare worker cohort in London, UK, was used, with weekly nasopharyngeal swab PCR tests and blood sampling performed. Between 23 and 31 March 2020, the week of the UK lockdown, healthcare workers were enrolled and then followed up weekly for as long as 16 weeks. To prepare the library, 5' RACE was applied. The instrument given in TCRdb is NextSeq 500. In the TCR library protocol, unique molecular identifiers were attached to individual cDNA molecules to correct for PCR bias and sequencing error. Both TCR alpha and beta chains were sequenced, and tight co-correlation was observed between alpha and beta sequence abundances in each sample. In the original analysis: Decombinator V4 was used to annotate the V gene, J gene and CDR3 of the TCR sequences. TCRs were defined as expanded if a significant change between any two time points was detected under a Poisson model with p below 0.0001. TCR abundances were normalised to the total number of TCRs sequenced per sample and were expressed as counts per million. TRAV1-2 paired with TRAJ12, TRAJ20 or TRAJ33 defined MAIT TCRs, while TRAV10 paired with TRAJ18 defined iNKT TCRs. VDJdb, accessed on 1 November 2021, was searched for TCRs annotated for CMV, EBV and SARS-CoV-2, and TCRs annotated for more than one antigen were excluded. Through fastp at Q25 and MiXCR, TCRdb rebuilt clones from the public reads, retaining in-frame beta chains. Merged by CDR3 protein, the rows form single entries marked with the most common genes and DNA. The V and J calls were determined by TCRdb, not by the authors. The sample profile shows approximately 52,000 distinct CDR3 sequences; under 8.5% of them were found once. Together, the top ten hold about 4.2% of the sample.

The sequence was obtained from an adult who was a healthcare worker with PCR-confirmed SARS-CoV-2 infection or an uninfected control (not recorded which). The sample was whole blood. The V and J genes are TRBV2 and TRBJ2-1, with the D segment possibly TRBD1 or TRBD2, each aligning over 5 bases. This receptor carries the CDR3 CASWRTPDNEQFF. The DNA sequence is given as TGTGCCAGCTGGAGGACACCAGACAATGAGCAGTTCTTC.